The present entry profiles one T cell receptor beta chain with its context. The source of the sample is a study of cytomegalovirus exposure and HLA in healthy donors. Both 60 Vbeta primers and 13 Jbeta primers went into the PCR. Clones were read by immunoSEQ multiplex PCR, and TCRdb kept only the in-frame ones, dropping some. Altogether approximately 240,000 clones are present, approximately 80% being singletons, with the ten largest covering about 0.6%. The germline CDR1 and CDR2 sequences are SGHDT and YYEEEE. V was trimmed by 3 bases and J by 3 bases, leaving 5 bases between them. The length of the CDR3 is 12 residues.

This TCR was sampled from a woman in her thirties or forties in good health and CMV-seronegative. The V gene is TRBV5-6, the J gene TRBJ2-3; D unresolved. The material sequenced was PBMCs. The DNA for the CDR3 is TGTGCCAGCAGCTACTTAACAGATACGCAGTATTTT. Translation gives CASSYLTDTQYF.